Below are 2 T cell receptor beta chains sequenced from a single sample in a study of control samples from healthy donors and cancer patients. TCRdb's table, derived via immunoSEQ multiplex PCR, lists solely in-frame clones and lacks some. The sample lists 150,000 to 180,000 clones, just under 95% occurring once. Material: blood. These receptors were collected from a man in his forties or fifties in good health.

The chain couples TRBV5-6 to TRBJ1-2, with D possibly matching TRBD1 (5 bases). The CDR3 covers 14 residues. The germline CDR1 and CDR2 sequences are SGHDT and YYEEEE. Trimming took 4 bases from V and 0 from J, leaving 10 bases between them. CDR3 region: CASSLGGSNYGYTF. CDR3 DNA sequence: TGTGCCAGCAGCCTCGGGGGTTCTAACTATGGCTACACCTTC. The full variable domain, with the rest looked up from reference TRBV5-6 and TRBJ1-2, is DAGVTQSPTHLIKTRGQQVTLRCSPKSGHDTVSWYQQALGQGPQFIFQYYEEEERQRGNFPDRFSGHQFPNYSSELNVNALLLGDSALYLCASSLGGSNYGYTFGSGTRLTVV.

The V call is TRBV7-2, the J call TRBJ1-1; D gene ambiguous. The CDR3 is 15 residues long. Germline CDR1 reads SGHTA; CDR2 reads FQGNSA. Trimming shortened V by 1 base and J by 10 bases, and 19 bases separated the two germline ends. The CDR3 is CASSLGSATRATAFF. As DNA, the CDR3 is TGTGCCAGCAGCTTAGGTTCGGCGACCAGAGCGACAGCTTTCTTT.